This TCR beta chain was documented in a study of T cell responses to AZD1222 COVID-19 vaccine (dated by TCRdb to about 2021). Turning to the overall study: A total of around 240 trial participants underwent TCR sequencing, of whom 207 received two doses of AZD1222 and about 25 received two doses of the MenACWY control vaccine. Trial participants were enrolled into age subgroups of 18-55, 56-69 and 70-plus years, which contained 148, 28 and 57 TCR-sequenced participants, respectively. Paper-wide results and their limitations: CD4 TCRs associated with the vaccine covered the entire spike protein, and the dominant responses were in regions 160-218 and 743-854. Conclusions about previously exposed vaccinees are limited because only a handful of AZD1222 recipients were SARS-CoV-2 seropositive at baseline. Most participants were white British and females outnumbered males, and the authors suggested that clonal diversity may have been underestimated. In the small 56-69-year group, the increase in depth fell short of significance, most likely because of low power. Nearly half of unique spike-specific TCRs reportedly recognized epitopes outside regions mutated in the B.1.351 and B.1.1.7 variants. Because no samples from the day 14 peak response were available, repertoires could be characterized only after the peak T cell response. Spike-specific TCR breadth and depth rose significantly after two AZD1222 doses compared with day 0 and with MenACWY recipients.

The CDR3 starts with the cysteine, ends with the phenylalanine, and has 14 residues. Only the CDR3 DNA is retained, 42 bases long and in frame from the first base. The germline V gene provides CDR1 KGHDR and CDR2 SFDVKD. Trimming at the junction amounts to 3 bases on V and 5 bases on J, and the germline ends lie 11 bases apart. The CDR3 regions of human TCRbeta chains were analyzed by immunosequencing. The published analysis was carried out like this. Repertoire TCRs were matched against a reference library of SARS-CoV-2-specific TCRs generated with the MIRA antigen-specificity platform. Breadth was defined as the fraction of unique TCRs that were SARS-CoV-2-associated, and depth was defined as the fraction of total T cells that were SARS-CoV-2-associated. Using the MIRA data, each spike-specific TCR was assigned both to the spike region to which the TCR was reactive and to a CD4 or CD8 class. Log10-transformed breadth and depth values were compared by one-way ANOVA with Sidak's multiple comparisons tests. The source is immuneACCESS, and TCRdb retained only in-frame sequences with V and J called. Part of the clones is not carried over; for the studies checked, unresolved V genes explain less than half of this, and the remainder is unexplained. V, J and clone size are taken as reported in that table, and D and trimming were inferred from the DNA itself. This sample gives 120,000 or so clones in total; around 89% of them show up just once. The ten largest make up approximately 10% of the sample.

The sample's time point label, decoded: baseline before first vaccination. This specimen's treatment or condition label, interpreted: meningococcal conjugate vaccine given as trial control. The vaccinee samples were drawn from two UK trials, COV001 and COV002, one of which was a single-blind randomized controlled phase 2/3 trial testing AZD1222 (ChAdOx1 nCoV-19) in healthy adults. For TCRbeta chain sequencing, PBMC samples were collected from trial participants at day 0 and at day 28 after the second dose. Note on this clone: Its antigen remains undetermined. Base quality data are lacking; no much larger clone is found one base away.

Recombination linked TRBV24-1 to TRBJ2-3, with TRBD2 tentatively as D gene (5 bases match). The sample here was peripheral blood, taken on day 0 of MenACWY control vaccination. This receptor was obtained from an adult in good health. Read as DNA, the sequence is TGTGCCACCAGTGATAGTCTAGCAAGAGATACGCAGTATTTT. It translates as CATSDSLARDTQYF.